Listed here are 27 T cell receptor beta chains from one sample, sequenced in a study of blood T cell repertoires in COVID-19. Using immunoSEQ multiplex PCR, the repertoire was profiled, and TCRdb retains in-frame clones only, with some absent. In the table there are 200,000 to 300,000 clones, around 85% of which are singletons. Sequenced sample: PBMCs or T cells enriched from blood (not recorded which). Receptors were obtained from a woman between 45 and 60 years old with acute COVID-19.

This rearrangement joins TRBV25-1 to TRBJ2-1; D possibly corresponds to TRBD1 (7 bases). The CDR3 runs 14 residues. Trimming took off 7 bases at V and 9 bases at J, with 19 bases between the two ends. Looked up from germline, CDR1 is MGHDK and CDR2 is SYGVNS. CDR3 region: CASTLGSQGGEQFF. CDR3 sequence (DNA): TGTGCCAGCACCTTAGGATCCCAGGGGGGTGAGCAGTTCTTC.

The chain joins TRBV30 to TRBJ1-3; TRBD1 matches 7 bases. CDR1 is GTSNPN and CDR2 is SVGIG in the germline V gene (reference sequence). Unmatched junction bases numbered 5, after V lost 1 base and J lost 2 bases. CDR3 size: 15 residues. The DNA of the CDR3 is TGTGCCTGGAGTGAATGGGACAGAACTGGAAACACCATATATTTT. This sequence encodes CAWSEWDRTGNTIYF.

This chain uses TRBV10-1 with TRBJ1-2, with 9 bases aligning to TRBD1. The CDR3 covers 13 residues. Trimming took 4 bases from V and 7 from J; bases not matched to a gene: 4. The V gene's germline CDR1 is WNHNN and CDR2 SYGVQD (reference sequence). The CDR3 DNA reads TGCGCCAGCAGTGCGGGACAGGGATTTGGCTACACCTTC. Its protein is CASSAGQGFGYTF.

V usage is TRBV5-4 and J usage is TRBJ1-2; 9 positions agree with TRBD1. Germline V gene data show CDR1 as SGHNT and CDR2 as YYREEE (reference sequence). The J segment lost 8 bases and the V segment lost 3 bases, leaving 8 bases of the junction unmatched. There are 14 residues in the CDR3. The CDR3 sequence is CASSSTWTGAGYTF. The CDR3 nucleotides read TGTGCCAGCAGCTCTACTTGGACAGGGGCCGGCTACACCTTC.

This chain uses TRBV10-3 with TRBJ2-1, with unresolved D. The CDR3 runs to 14 residues. The germline gives CDR1 ENHRY, CDR2 SYGVKD. V was pared by 6 bases and J by 2 bases, with 11 bases between. The CDR3 sequence: CAIRELYAYNEQFF. For the CDR3, the DNA is TGTGCCATCAGGGAACTATACGCCTACAATGAGCAGTTCTTC.

The gene calls are TRBV19 and TRBJ1-1; 7 bases agree with TRBD1. Germline trimming cut 7 bases from V and 3 bases from J; bases unmatched to any gene: 8. Germline loops: CDR1 LNHDA, CDR2 SQIVND (reference sequence). This CDR3 contains 14 residues. The CDR3 sequence: CASTEGALYTEAFF. DNA for the CDR3: TGTGCCAGTACAGAGGGGGCTCTCTACACTGAAGCTTTCTTT.

V usage is TRBV7-2 and J usage is TRBJ2-5; 12 bases fit TRBD2. Germline CDR1 SGHTA, CDR2 FQGNSA. The V segment lost 2 bases and the J segment 0 bases; nucleotides outside the gene matches: 10. The CDR3 extends over 19 amino acids. The CDR3 DNA follows: TGTGCCAGCAGCTTACCTAGCGGGGGGGGCCTGTACGACCAAGAGACCCAGTACTTC. This codes for CASSLPSGGGLYDQETQYF.

This clone was seen once. The chain is built from TRBV28 and TRBJ1-5; tentative D call: TRBD1 (5 bases). The CDR3 is made up of 16 amino acids. Per germline, CDR1 MDHEN and CDR2 SYDVKM. V dropped 4 bases and J dropped 2 bases, with 15 bases sitting between them. The CDR3 DNA sequence: TGTGCCAGCAGTTCGAGCGGGCAGGGCGGCAATCAGCCCCAGCATTTT. Its translation: CASSSSGQGGNQPQHF. Based on the CDR3 plus reference TRBV28 and TRBJ1-5, the full variable domain is DVKVTQSSRYLVKRTGEKVFLECVQDMDHENMFWYRQDPGLGLRLIYFSYDVKMKEKGDIPEGYSVSREKKERFSLILESASTNQTSMYLCASSSSGQGGNQPQHFGDGTRLSIL.

The V gene is TRBV2, the J gene TRBJ1-5; the D is unclear. The CDR3 is made up of 13 amino acids. V was trimmed by 7 bases and J by 3 bases, leaving 10 bases between them. Looked up from germline, CDR1 is SNHLY and CDR2 is FYNNEI. For the CDR3, the DNA is TGTGCCAGCAAGAGGGAGAACAATCAGCCCCAGCATTTT. Amino acid sequence: CASKRENNQPQHF.

The J gene is TRBJ1-2, the V gene TRBV11-3; D is uncertain. Germline CDR1 is SGHNT and CDR2 is YENEEA. Trimming stripped 3 bases from V and 8 bases from J, with 10 bases between. There are 12 residues in the CDR3. CDR3 in DNA: TGTGCCAGCAGCTTTGGGAGAGGAGGCTACACCTTC. Protein sequence: CASSFGRGGYTF. Together with reference TRBV11-3 and TRBJ1-2, the CDR3 gives the full variable domain: EAGVVQSPRYKIIEKKQPVAFWCNPISGHNTLYWYLQNLGQGPELLIRYENEEAVDDSQLPKDRFSAERLKGVDSTLKIQPAELGDSAVYLCASSFGRGGYTFGSGTRLTVV.

The gene calls are TRBV6-6 and TRBJ1-1; possible D gene TRBD1, 6 bases. The CDR3 length is 11 residues. Germline V gene lookup returns CDR1 MNHNY and CDR2 SVGAGI (reference sequence). Trimming removed 7 bases at V and 9 bases at J, with 12 bases between. The CDR3 loop is CASIRDRKAFF. The CDR3 DNA is TGTGCCAGCATCCGAGACAGGAAAGCTTTCTTT.

This chain links TRBV18 with TRBJ2-1; 8 bases map to TRBD2. CDR1 is KGHSH, CDR2 LQKENI, per germline. V shed 2 bases and J 4 bases; nucleotides not matched to a gene: 7. The CDR3 runs to 16 residues. The CDR3 loop is CASSPYGGGPYNEQFF. The DNA for the CDR3 is TGTGCCAGCTCACCATACGGCGGGGGGCCTTACAATGAGCAGTTCTTC. The full variable domain, its missing parts supplied by reference TRBV18 and TRBJ2-1, is NAGVMQNPRHLVRRRGQEARLRCSPMKGHSHVYWYRQLPEEGLKFMVYLQKENIIDESGMPKERFSAEFPKEGPSILRIQQVVRGDSAAYFCASSPYGGGPYNEQFFGPGTRLTVL.

This clone has a handful of counts. The rearrangement uses TRBV5-1 and TRBJ2-1; D is perhaps TRBD2 (5 bases). In germline, CDR1 is SGHRS, CDR2 YFSETQ. The CDR3 sequence is 15 residues long. V was shortened by 5 bases and J by 1 base, with 13 bases between the two germline ends. The CDR3 nucleotides are TGCGCCAGCAGACAGCGGATCGATTCCTACAATGAGCAGTTCTTC. It translates to CASRQRIDSYNEQFF.

Only one count was recorded for this clone. The genes are TRBV27 and TRBJ2-2, with TRBD1 identical over 9 bases. The germline V gene encodes CDR1 MNHEY and CDR2 SMNVEV (reference sequence). After removal of 5 bases from V and 1 base from J, the junction contained 2 bases not matched to a gene. The length of the CDR3 is 15 residues. The CDR3 DNA is TGTGCCAGCAGTAAGGGACAGGGGAACACCGGGGAGCTGTTTTTT. Translation: CASSKGQGNTGELFF.

The V gene is TRBV11-2, the J gene TRBJ1-1, with TRBD1 matching 8 bases. The CDR3 runs to 14 residues. V trimming: 5 bases; J trimming: 5 bases; junction bases outside the gene matches: 7. CDR1 and CDR2 (germline): SGHAT, FQNNGV. The CDR3: CASSIGQGGTEAFF. The CDR3 DNA is TGTGCCAGCAGCATAGGACAGGGAGGAACTGAAGCTTTCTTT. Based on the CDR3 plus reference TRBV11-2 and TRBJ1-1, the full variable domain is EAGVAQSPRYKIIEKRQSVAFWCNPISGHATLYWYQQILGQGPKLLIQFQNNGVVDDSQLPKDRFSAERLKGVDSTLKIQPAKLEDSAVYLCASSIGQGGTEAFFGQGTRLTVV.

The rearrangement joins TRBV6-2 or TRBV6-3 to TRBJ2-1; perhaps TRBD1 as D (5 bases). The CDR3 runs to 14 residues. Trimming took 4 bases from V and 4 from J, leaving 11 bases between them. The germline CDR1 and CDR2 sequences are MNHEY and SVGEGT. CDR3 loop: CASSSAGPYNEQFF. As DNA, the CDR3 is TGTGCCAGCAGTTCGGCAGGGCCATACAATGAGCAGTTCTTC.

The chain combines TRBV5-1 with TRBJ2-2; 9 bases line up with TRBD1. The CDR3 contains 14 residues. The V gene end was trimmed by 9 bases and the J gene end by 6 bases; junction bases not matched to a gene: 9. CDR1 is SGHRS and CDR2 is YFSETQ in the germline V gene. CDR3 in DNA: TGCGCCACAGCGACAGGGGGAGACTCCGGGGAGCTGTTTTTT. It yields the protein CATATGGDSGELFF. Full variable domain (outside the CDR3, taken from reference TRBV5-1 and TRBJ2-2): KAGVTQTPRYLIKTRGQQVTLSCSPISGHRSVSWYQQTPGQGLQFLFEYFSETQRNKGNFPGRFSGRQFSNSRSEMNVSTLELGDSALYLCATATGGDSGELFFGEGSRLTVL.

As concerns this clone: Other DNA sequences in the sample encode the same CDR3. The rearrangement joins TRBV27 to TRBJ2-7; the D gene is possibly TRBD1 (8 bases). There are 13 residues in the CDR3. The germline V gene encodes CDR1 MNHEY and CDR2 SMNVEV (reference sequence). The V and J ends lost 4 bases and 4 bases respectively, with 11 bases between them. This chain's CDR3 is CASSYRGGYEQYF. For the CDR3, the DNA is TGTGCCAGCAGTTACAGGGGGGGGTACGAGCAGTACTTC.

The chain uses TRBV6-5 and TRBJ2-7; 8 bases map to TRBD2. The CDR3 has 15 residues. Germline trimming cut 6 bases from V and 3 bases from J; bases unmatched to any gene: 10. Germline V gene sequence: CDR1 MNHEY, CDR2 SVGAGI. CDR3 in DNA: TGTGCCAGCAGCTCATTAAGCGGGGGAGGCTACGAGCAGTACTTC. Its translation: CASSSLSGGGYEQYF.

A note on this clone: One end of the junction does not line up with germline, which may come from a read error. The V and J genes are TRBV7-7 and TRBJ1-1; no definite D call. Germline V CDR1 and CDR2: SSHAT, FNYEAQ (reference sequence). The CDR3 length is 14 residues. CDR3 sequence: CASSLEQIKTEAFF. The CDR3 region has the DNA TGTGCTAGCAGCTTAGAACAGATCAAGACTGAAGCTTTCTTT.

J is TRBJ2-5 and V is TRBV5-1; 11 nucleotides align to TRBD2. The germline gives CDR1 SGHRS, CDR2 YFSETQ. With 5 bases clipped from V and 0 bases from J, the junction kept 6 bases outside the gene matches. This CDR3 is 16 amino acids long. For the CDR3, the DNA is TGCGCCAGCAGTAGGACTAGCGGGTTCTACCAAGAGACCCAGTACTTC. Residues: CASSRTSGFYQETQYF.

The chain joins TRBV9 to TRBJ1-3; perhaps TRBD1 as D (6 bases). V gave up 1 base and J gave up 1 base, with 15 bases separating them. Germline loops: CDR1 SGDLS, CDR2 YYNGEE. This CDR3 region has 17 residues. The CDR3 DNA is TGTGCCAGCAGCGTATATGACAGGACAGTATCTGGAAACACCATATATTTT. Translating gives CASSVYDRTVSGNTIYF.

As DNA, the CDR3 is TGTGCCAGTTCCGAGGACAGGGACACTGAAGCTTTCTTT. Translated, it gives CASSEDRDTEAFF. The chain combines TRBV19 with TRBJ1-1, with TRBD1 matching over 8 bases. This CDR3 has 13 amino acids. The V gene's germline CDR1 is LNHDA and CDR2 SQIVND (reference sequence). With V trimmed by 8 bases and J by 3 bases, 5 bases remained unmatched.

The gene calls are TRBV18 and TRBJ2-3; 9 nucleotides line up with TRBD1. Germline V CDR1 and CDR2: KGHSH, LQKENI. The V gene end was trimmed by 6 bases and the J gene end by 3 bases; junction bases not matched to a gene: 10. The length of the CDR3 is 16 residues. The CDR3 sequence: CASSPRQGEVTDTQYF. The CDR3 nucleotides are TGTGCCAGCTCCCCCAGACAGGGGGAGGTGACAGATACGCAGTATTTT.

The chain joins TRBV7-8 to TRBJ2-3, with D perhaps TRBD1 (6 bases). The CDR3 runs to 17 residues. Trimming stripped 1 base from V and 5 bases from J, with 19 bases between. Germline-derived CDR1 and CDR2 are SGHVS and FQNEAQ. The CDR3 loop reads CASSLVRRQGHVDTQYF. The CDR3 coding sequence is TGTGCCAGCAGCTTAGTGAGGAGGCAGGGGCATGTAGATACGCAGTATTTT.

The rearrangement uses TRBV7-2 and TRBJ1-2; 7 bases agree with TRBD1. Losses at the gene ends were 3 bases for V and 1 base for J; bases not matched to a gene: 2. Germline CDR1 reads SGHTA; CDR2 reads FQGNSA. The CDR3 runs 14 residues. In DNA, the CDR3 is TGTGCCAGCAGCTTGGGACAGTATAACTATGGCTACACCTTC. It is translated as CASSLGQYNYGYTF.

This clone was observed a few times. The rearrangement uses TRBV12-3 or TRBV12-4 and TRBJ1-3; 7 bases fit TRBD1. The V segment lost 0 bases and the J segment 8 bases; nucleotides outside the gene matches: 1. The CDR3 consists of 13 residues. CDR3 in amino acids: CASSLARGDTIYF. In nucleotides, the CDR3 is TGTGCCAGCAGTTTAGCCAGGGGGGACACCATATATTTT.